Sequencing of this T cell receptor beta chain was carried out in a study of PD-1 blockade in classical Hodgkin lymphoma. Study observations and caveats: Reports described newly diagnosed patients as having lower baseline TCR diversity than healthy donors. Although disease activity or prior therapy may be involved, causes of the repertoire differences remain undefined.

This sample's time point: newly diagnosed, previously untreated cHL patient sample. Acting as the comparison were PBMCs from newly diagnosed, untreated classical Hodgkin lymphoma. V lost 8 bases, J lost 6 bases, and 13 bases lay in between. This CDR3 has 12 amino acids. The germline V gene has CDR1 SNHLY and CDR2 FYNNEI. Here immunoSEQ multiplex PCR was the method, and the copy in TCRdb shows in-frame clones only, minus some. The sample yields 70,000 or so clones, over 90% seen once. Concerning this clone: Antigen unknown.

The gene calls are TRBV2 and TRBJ2-5; D ambiguous. This receptor was identified in a human donor with classical Hodgkin lymphoma. The specimen was peripheral blood mononuclear cells (PBMCs). This CDR3 reads CASQKVGKTQYF. The CDR3 coding sequence is TGTGCCAGCCAGAAAGTTGGAAAGACCCAGTACTTC.